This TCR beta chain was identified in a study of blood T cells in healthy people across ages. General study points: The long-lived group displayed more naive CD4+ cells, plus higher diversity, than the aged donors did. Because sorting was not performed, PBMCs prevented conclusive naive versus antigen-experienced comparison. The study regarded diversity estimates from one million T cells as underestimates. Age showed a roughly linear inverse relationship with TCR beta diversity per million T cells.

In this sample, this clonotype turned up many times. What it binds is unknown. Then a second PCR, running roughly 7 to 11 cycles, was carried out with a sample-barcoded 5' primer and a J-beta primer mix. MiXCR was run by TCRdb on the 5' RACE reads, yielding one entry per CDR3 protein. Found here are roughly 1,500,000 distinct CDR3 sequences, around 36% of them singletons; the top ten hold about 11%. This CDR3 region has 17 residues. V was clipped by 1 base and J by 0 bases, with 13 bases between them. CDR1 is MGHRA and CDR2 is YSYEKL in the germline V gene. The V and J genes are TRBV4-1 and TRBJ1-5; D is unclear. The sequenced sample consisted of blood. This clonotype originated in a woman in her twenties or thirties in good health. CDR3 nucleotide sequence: TGCGCCAGCAGCCAAGTTCTGACACGTTATAGCAATCAGCCCCAGCATTTT. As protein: CASSQVLTRYSNQPQHF.